This T cell receptor beta chain was captured by sequencing in a study of blood T cell repertoires in COVID-19. Categorization into cohorts depended on clinical history that participants reported. Assay: immunoSEQ multiplex PCR; the TCRdb copy retains only in-frame clones and omits some. This sample has 110,000 to 150,000 clones, with approximately 87% found just once. This TCR derives from a man aged 55-75 years who had recovered from COVID-19. Sample: PBMCs or T cells enriched from blood (not recorded which).

Here the CDR3 DNA reads TGTGCCAGTAGTCACAGGGAACCTGGAAACACCATATATTTT. Its translation is CASSHREPGNTIYF. The chain employs TRBV19 and TRBJ1-3; D may be TRBD1 (6 bases). V was trimmed by 5 bases and J by 2 bases, leaving 10 bases between them. Germline loops: CDR1 LNHDA, CDR2 SQIVND (reference sequence). The CDR3 loop spans 14 amino acids.